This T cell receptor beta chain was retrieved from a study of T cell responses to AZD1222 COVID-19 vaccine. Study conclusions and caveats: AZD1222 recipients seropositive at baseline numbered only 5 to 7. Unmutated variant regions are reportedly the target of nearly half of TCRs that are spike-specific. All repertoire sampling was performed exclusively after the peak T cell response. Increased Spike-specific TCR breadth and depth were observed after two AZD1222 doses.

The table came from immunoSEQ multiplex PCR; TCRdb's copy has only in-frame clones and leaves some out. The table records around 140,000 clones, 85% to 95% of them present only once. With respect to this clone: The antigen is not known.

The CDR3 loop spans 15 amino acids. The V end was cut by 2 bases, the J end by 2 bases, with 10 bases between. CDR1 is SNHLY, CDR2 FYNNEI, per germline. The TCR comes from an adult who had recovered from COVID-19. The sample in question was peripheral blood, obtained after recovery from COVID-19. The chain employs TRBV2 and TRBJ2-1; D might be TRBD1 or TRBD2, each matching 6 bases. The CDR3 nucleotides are TGTGCCAGCAGTGAAAAGGGGGGTCCCTACAATGAGCAGTTCTTC. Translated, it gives CASSEKGGPYNEQFF.